Following are 13 T cell receptor beta chains from one sample sequenced in a study of shared clonotypes between healthy human individuals. The table came from immunoSEQ multiplex PCR; TCRdb's copy has only in-frame clones and leaves some out. Among roughly 2 million clones listed, about 95% were seen once. Naive CD8 populations comprised CD45RO-negative cells positively selected for CCR7, excluding terminally differentiated effector memory CD45RA+ cells. Sequenced: naive CD8+ T cells sorted from blood. Every receptor here comes from a man younger than 30 in good health.

The chain recombines TRBV5-6 with TRBJ1-1; D remains ambiguous. V lost 0 bases, J lost 3 bases, and 9 bases lay in between. The CDR3 runs 14 residues. CDR1 and CDR2 from the germline V gene are SGHDT and YYEEEE. The CDR3 loop reads CASSLGWEDTEAFF. The DNA of the CDR3 is TGTGCCAGCAGCTTGGGCTGGGAGGACACTGAAGCTTTCTTT.

The rearrangement uses TRBV15 and TRBJ2-5, with a weak D call TRBD1 (5 bases). The CDR3 extends over 14 amino acids. The V and J ends lost 0 bases and 5 bases respectively, with 10 bases between them. Germline loops: CDR1 LNHNV, CDR2 YYDKDF (reference sequence). The DNA for the CDR3 is TGTGCCACCAGCAGAGATCAAGGGGATGAGACCCAGTACTTC. Encoded protein: CATSRDQGDETQYF.

This chain links TRBV13 with TRBJ2-7; D is undetermined. Germline V gives CDR1 PRHDT, CDR2 FYEKMQ (reference sequence). This CDR3 spans 13 amino acids. V was pared by 5 bases and J by 0 bases, with 8 bases between. As DNA, the CDR3 is TGTGCCAGCAGCATGGAGTCCTCCTACGAGCAGTACTTC. Its translation: CASSMESSYEQYF.

The chain is built from TRBV27 and TRBJ2-5, with 11 bases lining up with TRBD2. After removal of 2 bases from V and 6 bases from J, the junction contained 8 bases not matched to a gene. CDR1 and CDR2 (germline): MNHEY, SMNVEV (reference sequence). The CDR3 has 16 amino acids. In nucleotides, the CDR3 is TGTGCCAGCAGTTTAATAGCTAGCGGGGGGTGGCAGACCCAGTACTTC. Translated, it gives CASSLIASGGWQTQYF.

This CDR3 is CASSYESGEGPYNEQFF. The CDR3 DNA reads as TGCGCCAGCAGTTATGAGAGCGGGGAAGGGCCCTACAATGAGCAGTTCTTC. The chain uses TRBV5-1 and TRBJ2-1; 7 bases agree with TRBD2. This CDR3 contains 17 residues. The germline V gene encodes CDR1 SGHRS and CDR2 YFSETQ. J lost 2 bases, V lost 5 bases, and 13 bases had no gene match.

V usage is TRBV6-6 and J usage is TRBJ1-3, with 7 bases fitting TRBD1. From germline, CDR1 is MNHNY and CDR2 SVGAGI (reference sequence). Germline trimming cut 0 bases from V and 2 bases from J; bases unmatched to any gene: 1. This CDR3 is built from 15 residues. CDR3 protein: CASSYSQGTGNTIYF. CDR3 nucleotide sequence: TGTGCCAGCAGTTACTCACAGGGGACTGGAAACACCATATATTTT.

This chain joins TRBV2 and TRBJ2-1; D unresolved. This CDR3 has 15 residues. The V end lost 2 bases, the J end lost 10 bases, and 18 bases lay between the germline ends. Looked up from germline, CDR1 is SNHLY and CDR2 is FYNNEI. The DNA of the CDR3 is TGTGCCAGCAGTGAACCGGGCTCCCTACAATGGGAGCAGTTCTTC. Residues: CASSEPGSLQWEQFF.

The rearrangement links TRBV5-8 to TRBJ2-7; 7 bases map to TRBD1. Germline CDR1 SGHTS, CDR2 YDEGEE. J gave up 0 bases and V 4 bases, and 4 bases lay outside the gene matches. The CDR3 sequence is 14 residues long. CDR3 sequence reads: CASSATGPSYEQYF. DNA for the CDR3: TGTGCCAGCAGCGCGACAGGGCCCTCCTACGAGCAGTACTTC.

The chain recombines TRBV19 with TRBJ1-5; no reliable D call. CDR1 and CDR2 (germline): LNHDA, SQIVND (reference sequence). V lost 3 bases to trimming and J lost 5 bases, with 14 bases between them. This CDR3 spans 15 amino acids. DNA of the CDR3: TGTGCCAGTAGTATCGGGCAGACCCCCTATCAGCCCCAGCATTTT. It is translated as CASSIGQTPYQPQHF. The variable domain in full, completed from reference TRBV19 and TRBJ1-5, reads DGGITQSPKYLFRKEGQNVTLSCEQNLNHDAMYWYRQDPGQGLRLIYYSQIVNDFQKGDIAEGYSVSREKKESFPLTVTSAQKNPTAFYLCASSIGQTPYQPQHFGDGTRLSIL.

This sequence joins TRBV30 and TRBJ1-1; possible D gene TRBD1, 5 bases. V was clipped by 1 base and J by 8 bases, with 17 bases between them. Germline CDR1 and CDR2: GTSNPN and SVGIG (reference sequence). The CDR3 length is 14 residues. Written as DNA, the CDR3 is TGTGCCTGGAGTGCGGAGGGATCGGGGGAAGAAGCTTTCTTT. Translated, it gives CAWSAEGSGEEAFF. Filled out from reference TRBV30 and TRBJ1-1, the complete variable domain reads SQTIHQWPATLVQPVGSPLSLECTVEGTSNPNLYWYRQAAGRGLQLLFYSVGIGQISSEVPQNLSASRPQDRQFILSSKKLLLSDSGFYLCAWSAEGSGEEAFFGQGTRLTVV.

The rearrangement joins TRBV5-1 to TRBJ1-2; perhaps TRBD1 as D (6 bases). This CDR3 has 15 amino acids. The germline V gene encodes CDR1 SGHRS and CDR2 YFSETQ. Deletions cut 4 bases from V and 4 bases from J, with 17 bases between. The CDR3 DNA reads TGCGCCAGCAGCCCTCGGGACACGGGTCCCTATGGCTACACCTTC. Protein: CASSPRDTGPYGYTF. The whole variable domain, remainder taken from reference TRBV5-1 and TRBJ1-2, is KAGVTQTPRYLIKTRGQQVTLSCSPISGHRSVSWYQQTPGQGLQFLFEYFSETQRNKGNFPGRFSGRQFSNSRSEMNVSTLELGDSALYLCASSPRDTGPYGYTFGSGTRLTVV.

This chain links TRBV4-1 with TRBJ2-7, with 9 bases that match TRBD1. Trimming took 3 bases from V and 6 from J; bases not matched to a gene: 9. Germline CDR1 MGHRA, CDR2 YSYEKL. This CDR3 contains 15 residues. CDR3 coding DNA: TGCGCCAGCAGCCAGACAGACAGGGGGGGAATCGAGCAGTACTTC. Its protein is CASSQTDRGGIEQYF.

This clone was recorded only once. The genes are TRBV6-5 and TRBJ1-2, with D perhaps matching TRBD1 (6 bases). CDR3 length: 14 residues. Germline CDR1 reads MNHEY; CDR2 reads SVGAGI. V lost 6 bases and J 1 base, leaving 12 bases between the germline ends. CDR3 sequence: CASSPQGNNYGYTF. In DNA form, the CDR3 reads TGTGCCAGCAGCCCCCAGGGGAATAACTATGGCTACACCTTC.